At least ten counts were recorded for the clone carrying this T cell receptor (beta chain). Its specificity is not known. This sample was included in a study of T cells after yellow fever vaccination. General study results and limits: Clones that expanded after primary vaccination mostly reappeared after the booster (around 96% CD4, 88% CD8).

Trimming shortened V by 5 bases and J by 0 bases, and 14 bases separated the two germline ends. Germline lookup yields CDR1 SGHTA and CDR2 FQGNSA. This CDR3 is 15 amino acids long. TCRdb redid the calling of the 5' RACE reads with MiXCR, one entry per CDR3 protein. The sample holds 400,000 or so distinct CDR3 sequences, around 6.4% seen once. The sequence came from a young man who received the YFV17D yellow fever vaccine. The V and J genes are TRBV7-2 and TRBJ2-7; possible D gene TRBD2, 6 bases. The material was PBMCs, obtained 5 days after the yellow fever booster vaccination. CDR3 region: CASSPLPGGSYEQYF. The CDR3 nucleotides read TGTGCCAGCAGCCCCCTCCCCGGGGGCTCCTACGAGCAGTACTTC. The complete variable domain, with remaining parts taken from reference TRBV7-2 and TRBJ2-7, reads GAGVSQSPSNKVTEKGKDVELRCDPISGHTALYWYRQSLGQGLEFLIYFQGNSAPDKSGLPSDRFSAERTGGSVSTLTIQRTQQEDSAVYLCASSPLPGGSYEQYFGPGTRLTVT.